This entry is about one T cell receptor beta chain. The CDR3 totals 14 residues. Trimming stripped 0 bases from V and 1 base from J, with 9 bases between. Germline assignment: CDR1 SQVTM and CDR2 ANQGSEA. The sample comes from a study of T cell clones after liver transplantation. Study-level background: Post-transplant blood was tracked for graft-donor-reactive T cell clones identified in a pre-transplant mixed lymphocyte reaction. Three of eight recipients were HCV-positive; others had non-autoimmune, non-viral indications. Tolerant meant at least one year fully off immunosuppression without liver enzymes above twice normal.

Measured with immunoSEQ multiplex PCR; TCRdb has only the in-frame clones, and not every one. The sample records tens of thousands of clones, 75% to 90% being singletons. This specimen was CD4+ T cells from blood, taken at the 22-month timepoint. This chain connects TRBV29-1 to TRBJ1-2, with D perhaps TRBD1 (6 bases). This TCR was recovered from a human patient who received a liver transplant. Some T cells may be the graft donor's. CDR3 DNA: TGCAGCGTTGAAGATCTGGACAGTAACTATGGCTACACCTTC. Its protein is CSVEDLDSNYGYTF.